This TCR beta chain was recovered during a study of beta chain features in type 1 diabetes. CD4+ cells of the naive, central memory, regulatory and stem cell-like memory types were sorted via CD45RO/CCR7/CD25/CD127/CD95/CD27. Populations obtained by sorting all exceeded 98% purity. Study-wide findings and caveats: A definitive answer on HLA type influencing TCRB rearrangement was not reached here. The study found moderately but significantly shorter TCRB CDR3s in all four CD4+ subsets of Type 1 diabetes patients.

The table lists this clone with a few counts. Its specificity is unknown. Every bit of the isolated RNA underwent reverse transcription, so sequencing read expressed TCRB transcripts. Sequencing was performed with immunoSEQ multiplex PCR; in TCRdb, only in-frame clones are kept and a portion is missing. Here the sample spans 600,000 to 750,000 clones, roughly an eighth being singletons. There are 12 residues in the CDR3. Germline V gives CDR1 SSHAT, CDR2 FNYEAQ (reference sequence). V dropped 5 bases and J dropped 7 bases, with 8 bases sitting between them. The receptor was isolated from a man between 25 and 39 years old with type 1 diabetes. This chain uses TRBV7-7 with TRBJ2-2, with D maybe TRBD1 (6 bases). The sample was naive CD4+ T cells from blood. The CDR3 is CASSQGFGELFF. The CDR3 region has the DNA TGTGCCAGCAGCCAGGGGTTCGGGGAGCTGTTTTTT.